A single sample gave rise to the 20 T cell receptor beta chains below, sequenced in a study of beta chain features in type 1 diabetes. Of the isolated RNA, all was reverse transcribed, and so the sequenced material was expressed TCRB transcripts. The table came from immunoSEQ multiplex PCR; TCRdb's copy has only in-frame clones and leaves some out. The data show hundreds of thousands of clones, around an eighth seen once. The specimen sequenced was naive CD4+ T cells from blood. The receptors originated from a woman between 40 and 55 years old in good health.

This clone came up a few times. The chain carries TRBV9 and TRBJ2-3, with TRBD2 identical over 12 bases. Trimming removed 2 bases from V and 4 bases from J; junction bases left unmatched: 8. CDR3 length equals 17 residues. Germline lookup yields CDR1 SGDLS and CDR2 YYNGEE. This CDR3 reads CASSVASGGARADTQYF. The CDR3 coding sequence is TGTGCCAGCAGCGTGGCTAGCGGGGGGGCGAGGGCAGATACGCAGTATTTT.

This clone occurred many times. V and J are TRBV7-2 and TRBJ2-1, with D maybe TRBD1 (5 bases). The CDR3 loop spans 14 amino acids. The V gene lost 2 bases and the J gene lost 4 bases, with 9 bases spanning the gap. Per germline, CDR1 SGHTA and CDR2 FQGNSA. The CDR3 nucleotides are TGTGCCAGCAGCTTAAGGACACCGTACAATGAGCAGTTCTTC. It yields the protein CASSLRTPYNEQFF.

CDR3 in DNA: TGTGCCAGTAGTTCCGACAGGGCCCCTCGCTACGAGCAGTACTTC. The encoded protein is CASSSDRAPRYEQYF. The genes are TRBV19 and TRBJ2-7, with 7 bases aligning to TRBD1. CDR3 length: 15 amino acids. V trimming: 5 bases; J trimming: 3 bases; junction bases outside the gene matches: 10. Germline CDR1 LNHDA, CDR2 SQIVND (reference sequence).

This clone was counted only a few times. The CDR3 nucleotides are TGCGCCAGCAGCCAAGCGGTGGACAGTCCCTCACCCCTCCACTTT. Translated, it gives CASSQAVDSPSPLHF. This chain joins TRBV4-1 and TRBJ1-6; D is possibly TRBD1 (6 bases). The CDR3 consists of 15 residues. Germline V lookup: CDR1 MGHRA, CDR2 YSYEKL. Trimming stripped 1 base from V and 10 bases from J, with 14 bases between.

In this sample, this clone turned up a few times. This chain connects TRBV6-5 to TRBJ2-3; 9 nucleotides line up with TRBD2. V was clipped by 5 bases and J by 2 bases; unmatched bases: 5. This CDR3 spans 15 amino acids. In germline, CDR1 is MNHEY, CDR2 SVGAGI. In DNA form, the CDR3 reads TGTGCCAGCAGTAATAGCGGGGGCCACACAGATACGCAGTATTTT. Translated: CASSNSGGHTDTQYF.

This clone appeared a few times. The chain joins TRBV5-6 to TRBJ2-6; D is possibly TRBD1 (5 bases). V dropped 2 bases and J dropped 1 base, with 10 bases sitting between them. The CDR3 is 16 amino acids. Per the germline V gene, CDR1 is SGHDT and CDR2 is YYEEEE. CDR3 bases: TGTGCCAGCAGCTTACCCAGGGAATCTGGGGCCAACGTCCTGACTTTC. Translation: CASSLPRESGANVLTF.

This clone was seen at least ten times. The chain employs TRBV7-2 and TRBJ2-7, with D perhaps matching TRBD1 (5 bases). The V gene's germline CDR1 is SGHTA and CDR2 FQGNSA. The CDR3 is made up of 13 amino acids. The V end lost 6 bases, the J end lost 5 bases, and 14 bases lay between the germline ends. The CDR3 loop is CASRSGLRNEQYF. Here the CDR3 DNA reads TGTGCCAGCAGATCAGGGTTGAGGAACGAGCAGTACTTC. The full variable domain, rest sourced from reference TRBV7-2 and TRBJ2-7, is GAGVSQSPSNKVTEKGKDVELRCDPISGHTALYWYRQSLGQGLEFLIYFQGNSAPDKSGLPSDRFSAERTGGSVSTLTIQRTQQEDSAVYLCASRSGLRNEQYFGPGTRLTVT.

The table lists this clone with a few counts. The gene calls are TRBV5-1 and TRBJ1-2, with 9 bases lining up with TRBD1. V was clipped by 3 bases and J by 3 bases; unmatched bases: 9. CDR3 length: 16 residues. The germline V gene has CDR1 SGHRS and CDR2 YFSETQ. This chain's CDR3 is CASSSGQGLSDYGYTF. The CDR3 DNA reads TGCGCCAGCAGCTCAGGACAGGGGCTCTCTGACTATGGCTACACCTTC.

The sample holds a few counts of this clone. V gene TRBV27 combines with J gene TRBJ1-2; no reliable D call. Germline V lookup: CDR1 MNHEY, CDR2 SMNVEV (reference sequence). CDR3 size: 15 residues. Trimming shortened V by 2 bases and J by 5 bases, and 15 bases separated the two germline ends. CDR3 residues: CASSLVGSGPYGYTF. CDR3 DNA sequence: TGTGCCAGCAGTTTAGTTGGCAGCGGACCTTATGGCTACACCTTC.

There are a few counts of this clone. The CDR3 region has the DNA TGTGCCAGCAGTGAACTTAGCCCCTCCGCCTCTGGGGCCAACGTCCTGACTTTC. Translation: CASSELSPSASGANVLTF. V gene TRBV2 combines with J gene TRBJ2-6; D gene ambiguous. The CDR3 spans 18 residues. Germline V CDR1 and CDR2: SNHLY, FYNNEI. Trimming left V 2 bases short and J 0 bases short, with 14 bases between.

This clone was counted only a few times. V usage is TRBV7-2 and J usage is TRBJ1-2, with TRBD1 as a possible D gene (6 bases). This CDR3 has 14 residues. Trimming took 3 bases from V and 4 from J, leaving 12 bases between them. Germline lookup yields CDR1 SGHTA and CDR2 FQGNSA. The CDR3 protein is CASSFGQPVYGYTF. In DNA form, the CDR3 reads TGTGCCAGCAGCTTCGGACAGCCTGTCTATGGCTACACCTTC.

This clone was counted a few times. The J gene is TRBJ2-3, the V gene TRBV7-2; no firm D call. Looked up from germline, CDR1 is SGHTA and CDR2 is FQGNSA. Trimming removed 3 bases at V and 2 bases at J, with 9 bases between. The CDR3 has 14 amino acids. The CDR3 DNA reads TGTGCCAGCAGCTTCTCGAGAAACACAGATACGCAGTATTTT. Protein sequence: CASSFSRNTDTQYF.

This chain uses TRBV25-1 with TRBJ1-5; D might be TRBD1 (6 bases). CDR3 length: 15 amino acids. From germline, CDR1 is MGHDK and CDR2 SYGVNS. Trimming cost V 3 bases and J 3 bases, with 12 bases left between them. The CDR3 protein is CASSDGRTDNQPQHF. DNA of the CDR3: TGTGCCAGCAGTGATGGGCGGACAGACAATCAGCCCCAGCATTTT.

With respect to this clone: At the DNA level, this CDR3 is encoded by other sequences in the same sample as well. The J gene is TRBJ1-1, the V gene TRBV29-1, with 11 bases fitting TRBD1. V shed 3 bases and J 11 bases; nucleotides not matched to a gene: 8. CDR1 and CDR2 from the germline V gene are SQVTM and ANQGSEA. This CDR3 spans 13 amino acids. CDR3 coding DNA: TGCAGCGTTGAGTCGAGGGGACAGGGGGTGGCTTTCTTT. Its translation is CSVESRGQGVAFF. The complete variable domain, with remaining parts taken from reference TRBV29-1 and TRBJ1-1, reads SAVISQKPSRDICQRGTSLTIQCQVDSQVTMMFWYRQQPGQSLTLIATANQGSEATYESGFVIDKFPISRPNLTFSTLTVSNMSPEDSSIYLCSVESRGQGVAFFGQGTRLTVV.

This clone was picked up a small number of times. CDR3 residues: CASSLVSGGADTQYF. The CDR3 DNA follows: TGTGCCAGCAGCTTGGTAAGCGGAGGGGCAGATACGCAGTATTTT. The chain couples TRBV5-4 to TRBJ2-3; D possibly corresponds to TRBD2 (6 bases). CDR3 size: 15 residues. Germline lookup yields CDR1 SGHNT and CDR2 YYREEE (reference sequence). The ends were cut back, 0 bases at V and 4 bases at J, with 12 bases in the middle.

This clone occurred once. The V call is TRBV7-9, the J call TRBJ1-4, with D possibly TRBD1 on 5 matching bases. The CDR3 runs to 15 residues. Germline V gives CDR1 SEHNR, CDR2 FQNEAQ (reference sequence). Trimming took off 1 base at V and 8 bases at J, with 14 bases between the two ends. The CDR3 spells CASSLGDSTPEKLFF. DNA for the CDR3: TGTGCCAGCAGCTTAGGGGACTCCACCCCAGAAAAACTGTTTTTT.

V gene TRBV19 combines with J gene TRBJ2-4, with 9 positions matching TRBD1. Germline CDR1 is LNHDA and CDR2 is SQIVND (reference sequence). V lost 7 bases, J lost 0 bases, and 19 bases stayed unmatched. The CDR3 covers 20 residues. The CDR3 bases are TGTGCCAGTACCCGGGTCGGGACAGGGTTGGGGCTTATAGCCAAAAACATTCAGTACTTC. Its protein product is CASTRVGTGLGLIAKNIQYF. The whole variable domain, filled in from reference TRBV19 and TRBJ2-4, reads DGGITQSPKYLFRKEGQNVTLSCEQNLNHDAMYWYRQDPGQGLRLIYYSQIVNDFQKGDIAEGYSVSREKKESFPLTVTSAQKNPTAFYLCASTRVGTGLGLIAKNIQYFGAGTRLSVL.

The genes are TRBV7-9 and TRBJ2-7; D is perhaps TRBD2 (5 bases). With 7 bases removed from V and 1 base from J, the gap between germline ends came to 11 bases. The germline gives CDR1 SEHNR, CDR2 FQNEAQ (reference sequence). The length of the CDR3 is 13 residues. The chain's CDR3 is CASTAAGSYEQYF. As DNA, the CDR3 is TGTGCCAGCACCGCGGCGGGTTCCTACGAGCAGTACTTC.

This chain joins TRBV6-5 and TRBJ2-4, with D possibly TRBD2 on 6 matching bases. This CDR3 has 15 amino acids. Germline V gives CDR1 MNHEY, CDR2 SVGAGI. V lost 7 bases and J 1 base, leaving 14 bases between the germline ends. Written as DNA, the CDR3 is TGTGCCAGCACCCCGGGGGACCCTGCCAAAAACATTCAGTACTTC. Its protein product is CASTPGDPAKNIQYF.

V usage is TRBV14 and J usage is TRBJ2-1, with 15 nucleotides matching TRBD2. The CDR3 has 14 amino acids. Unmatched junction bases numbered 3, after V lost 4 bases and J lost 11 bases. CDR1 and CDR2 from the germline V gene are SGHDN and FVKESK. This CDR3 reads CASSPGLAGGKQFF. In DNA form, the CDR3 reads TGTGCCAGCAGCCCCGGACTAGCGGGGGGGAAGCAGTTCTTC.